This record looks at one TCR beta chain sequence and its context. What it binds is not known. Each cell subset's genomic DNA was divided evenly among several immunoSEQ plates. Sorted subsets were amplified in replicate PCRs using around 200 ng DNA, 30,000 to 35,000 T cell genomes. Measured with immunoSEQ multiplex PCR; TCRdb has only the in-frame clones, and not every one. The table shows 640,000 or so clones, with less than 80% occurring only once. This sample was taken from a study of shared clonotypes between healthy human individuals. The study's findings and limits: The generation probabilities recorded for non-shared clonotypes fell below those of clonotypes shared by all four donors. Researchers sampled blood only, noting tissue repertoires likely differ.

Germline trimming cut 2 bases from V and 3 bases from J; bases unmatched to any gene: 3. The CDR3 sequence is 15 residues long. CDR1 and CDR2 (germline): MNHEY, SMNVEV (reference sequence). V and J are TRBV27 and TRBJ2-2, with 7 nucleotides matching TRBD2. Sequenced sample: memory CD4+ T cells sorted from blood. The sample's subset: CD45RA-negative fraction. This clonotype originated in a woman aged 25-40 years in good health. CDR3 region: CASSLLREDTGELFF. Here the CDR3 DNA reads TGTGCCAGCAGTTTACTCCGGGAGGACACCGGGGAGCTGTTTTTT.